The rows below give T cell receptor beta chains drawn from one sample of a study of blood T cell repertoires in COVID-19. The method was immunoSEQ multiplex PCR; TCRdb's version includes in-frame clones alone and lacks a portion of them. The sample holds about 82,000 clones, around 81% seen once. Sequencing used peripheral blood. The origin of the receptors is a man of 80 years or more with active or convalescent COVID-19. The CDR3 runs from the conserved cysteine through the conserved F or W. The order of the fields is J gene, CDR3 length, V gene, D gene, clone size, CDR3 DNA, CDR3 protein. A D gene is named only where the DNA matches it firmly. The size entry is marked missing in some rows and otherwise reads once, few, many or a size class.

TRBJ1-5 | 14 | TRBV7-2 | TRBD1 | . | TGTGCCAGCAGCTTAAGACAGGGTAATCAGCCCCAGCATTTT | CASSLRQGNQPQHF
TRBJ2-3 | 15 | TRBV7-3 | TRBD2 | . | TGTGCCAGCAGCTTGGACGGGAGGGCCGCAGATACGCAGTATTTT | CASSLDGRAADTQYF
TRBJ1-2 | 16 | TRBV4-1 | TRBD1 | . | TGCGCCAGCAGCCAGTCCGGGACAGGGAATACCTATGGCTACACCTTC | CASSQSGTGNTYGYTF
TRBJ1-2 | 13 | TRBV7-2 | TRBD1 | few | TGTGCCAGCAGCACGGGACAGGTGGGGGGCTACACCTTC | CASSTGQVGGYTF
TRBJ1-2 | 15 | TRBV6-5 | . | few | TGTGCCAGCAGCGCGGGACTCCGGGCGGCGGATGGCTACACCTTC | CASSAGLRAADGYTF
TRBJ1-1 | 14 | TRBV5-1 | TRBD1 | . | TGCGCCAGCAGTCGACAGGGGGTAGACACTGAAGCTTTCTTT | CASSRQGVDTEAFF
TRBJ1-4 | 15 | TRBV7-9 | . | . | TGTGCCAGCAGCTTAGTTGGGGGGTCCAATGAAAAACTGTTTTTT | CASSLVGGSNEKLFF
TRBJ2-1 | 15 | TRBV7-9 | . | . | TGTGCCAGCAGCTTACAGGGGAATTTCTACAATGAGCAGTTCTTC | CASSLQGNFYNEQFF
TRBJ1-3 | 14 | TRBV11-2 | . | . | TGTGCCAGCAGCTTAGGGAGTAGTGGAAACACCATATATTTT | CASSLGSSGNTIYF
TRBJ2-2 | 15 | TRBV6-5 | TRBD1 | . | TGTGCCAGCAGTTTGAGACAGGGGAACACCGGGGAGCTGTTTTTT | CASSLRQGNTGELFF
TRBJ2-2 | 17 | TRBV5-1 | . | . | TGCGCCAGCAGCATATACAGGGTCGGTGGCAACACCGGGGAGCTGTTTTTT | CASSIYRVGGNTGELFF
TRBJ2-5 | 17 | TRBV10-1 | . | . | TGCGCCAGCAGTGCACGGGGTCTTGTAAGGGCCCAAGAGACCCAGTACTTC | CASSARGLVRAQETQYF
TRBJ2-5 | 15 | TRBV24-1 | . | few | TGTGCCACCAGTGACGCAGGGATACTCCAAGAGACCCAGTACTTC | CATSDAGILQETQYF
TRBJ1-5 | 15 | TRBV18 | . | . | TGTGCCAGCTCACCCACGGGGGGGGCCTTGGAGCCCCAGCATTTT | CASSPTGGALEPQHF
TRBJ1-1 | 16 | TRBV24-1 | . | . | TGTGCCACCAGTGACTCGAGGACACCCTTCGGCACTGAAGCTTTCTTT | CATSDSRTPFGTEAFF
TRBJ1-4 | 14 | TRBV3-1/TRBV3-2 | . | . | TGTGCCAGCAGCCAAGGACAGTATAATGAAAAACTGTTTTTT | CASSQGQYNEKLFF
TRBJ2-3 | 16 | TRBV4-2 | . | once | TGTGCCAGCAGCCAACAGACTAGAAGTCTGACAGATACGCAGTATTTT | CASSQQTRSLTDTQYF
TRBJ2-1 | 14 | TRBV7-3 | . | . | TGTGCCAGCAGCCACCCCAGTCAAGTCGATGAGCAGTTCTTC | CASSHPSQVDEQFF
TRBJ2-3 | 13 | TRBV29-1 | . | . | TGCAGCGCTCCGGACAGATACACAGATACGCAGTATTTT | CSAPDRYTDTQYF
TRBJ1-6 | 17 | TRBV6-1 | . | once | TGTGCCAGCAGTGAATATCAGGGGACGGGGATTAATTCACCCCTCCACTTT | CASSEYQGTGINSPLHF
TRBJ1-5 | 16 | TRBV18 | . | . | TGTGCCAGCTCACCCGTGGCAAGTAATAGCAATCAGCCCCAGCATTTT | CASSPVASNSNQPQHF
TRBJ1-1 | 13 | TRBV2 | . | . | TGTGCCAGCGGAAGACGGGAGAACACTGAAGCTTTCTTT | CASGRRENTEAFF
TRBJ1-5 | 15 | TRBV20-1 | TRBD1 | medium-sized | TGCAGTGCTATTGACAGGGGGCAGGCCAATCAGCCCCAGCATTTT | CSAIDRGQANQPQHF
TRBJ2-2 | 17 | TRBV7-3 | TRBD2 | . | TGTGCCAGCAGCCGGGGGAGCGGGAGGGCCGTACCACCGGAGCTGTTTTTT | CASSRGSGRAVPPELFF
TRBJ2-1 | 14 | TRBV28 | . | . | TGTGCCAGCAGTAACAGCGGCTCCTACAATGAGCAGTTCTTC | CASSNSGSYNEQFF
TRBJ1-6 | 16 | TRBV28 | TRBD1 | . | TGTGCCAGCAGTAATAGGGGACAGGGGGTGTATTCACCCCTCCACTTT | CASSNRGQGVYSPLHF
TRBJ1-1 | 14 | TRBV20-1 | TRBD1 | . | TGCAGTGCTAGTGTCGGGACAGTCAACACTGAAGCTTTCTTT | CSASVGTVNTEAFF
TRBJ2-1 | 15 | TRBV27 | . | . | TGTGCCAGCAGATGGACTTCTAGCTCCTACAATGAGCAGTTCTTC | CASRWTSSSYNEQFF